The 11 T cell receptor beta chains given below trace back to one sample, sequenced in a study of breast tumors, draining lymph nodes, adjacent tissues. Samples came from axillary lymph nodes draining the breast cancer. TCRdb called the multiplex PCR reads again in MiXCR, with one record for every CDR3 protein. The table shows about 130,000 distinct CDR3 sequences, with 15% to 20% occurring only once. The source material was axillary lymph node tissue. The receptors here all came from a female donor with breast cancer. Some clones in this sample may be carry-over from other donors' samples.

For this clonotype: Since a much larger clone is just one base distant, this may be a read error. Because the CDR3 is missing its conserved closing phenylalanine or tryptophan, this is likely a read error. The rearrangement links TRBV5-6 to TRBJ1-2; TRBD1 might be the D (6 bases). V was clipped by 4 bases and J by 8 bases, with 15 bases between them. Germline V gene data show CDR1 as SGHDT and CDR2 as YYEEEE. The CDR3 sequence is 13 residues long. The CDR3 DNA follows: TGTGCCAGCAGCCGCCAGGGGTCAGGGGGCTACACCCTC. Its protein is CASSRQGSGGYTL.

This clonotype was seen many times. This chain uses TRBV5-1 with TRBJ2-7, with 7 bases lining up with TRBD1. Germline V CDR1 and CDR2: SGHRS, YFSETQ. V trimming: 4 bases; J trimming: 5 bases; junction bases outside the gene matches: 9. The CDR3 covers 14 residues. As DNA, the CDR3 is TGCGCCAGCAGCCTCCGGGACAGTAAAGACGAGCAGTACTTC. Its translation: CASSLRDSKDEQYF. The entire variable domain, with the rest obtained from reference TRBV5-1 and TRBJ2-7, is as follows: KAGVTQTPRYLIKTRGQQVTLSCSPISGHRSVSWYQQTPGQGLQFLFEYFSETQRNKGNFPGRFSGRQFSNSRSEMNVSTLELGDSALYLCASSLRDSKDEQYFGPGTRLTVT.

This clonotype came up many times. The gene calls are TRBV29-1 and TRBJ2-3; 7 bases agree with TRBD1. The CDR3 consists of 12 residues. V was clipped by 4 bases and J by 4 bases; unmatched bases: 2. Germline-derived CDR1 and CDR2 are SQVTM and ANQGSEA. For the CDR3, the DNA is TGCAGCGTTGGACAGGGCGCAGATACGCAGTATTTT. Its protein product is CSVGQGADTQYF.

This clonotype has at least ten counts. This chain's CDR3 is CSASGLADGDEQFF. In DNA, the CDR3 is TGCAGTGCTAGCGGACTAGCAGATGGCGATGAGCAGTTCTTC. The chain employs TRBV20-1 and TRBJ2-1; 8 positions agree with TRBD2. Germline CDR1 is DFQATT and CDR2 is SNEGSKA (reference sequence). V lost 3 bases and J lost 8; bases outside the gene matches: 9. This CDR3 spans 14 amino acids.

As concerns this clonotype: This may stem from a read error, because a much larger clone lies one nucleotide away. The genes are TRBV6-5 and TRBJ1-5; 8 nucleotides align to TRBD1. Germline V CDR1 and CDR2: MNHEY, SVGAGI. Losses at the gene ends were 6 bases for V and 2 bases for J; bases not matched to a gene: 9. The CDR3 loop spans 16 amino acids. CDR3 sequence reads: CASRRTGGIGNQPQHF. CDR3 DNA sequence: TGTGCCAGCAGGAGAACAGGGGGGATTGGCAATCAGCCCCAGCATTTT.

In this sample, this clonotype turned up many times. The CDR3 sequence is CSAVLSRQETQYF. DNA of the CDR3: TGCAGTGCTGTATTGAGTAGGCAAGAGACCCAGTACTTC. The chain carries TRBV20-1 and TRBJ2-5; no clear D. The length of the CDR3 is 13 residues. The V gene's germline CDR1 is DFQATT and CDR2 SNEGSKA (reference sequence). Trimming stripped 5 bases from V and 2 bases from J, with 12 bases between.

As to this clonotype: Being one base from a much bigger clone, this may be a read error. The chain has TRBV27 and TRBJ2-2; D perhaps matches TRBD2 (5 bases). Germline V lookup: CDR1 MNHEY, CDR2 SMNVEV (reference sequence). V was shortened by 5 bases and J by 1 base, with 8 bases between the two germline ends. This CDR3 is built from 14 residues. This CDR3 is CASSIGVNTGELFF. In DNA, the CDR3 is TGTGCCAGCAGTATCGGGGTGAACACCGGGGAGCTGTTTTTT.

This clonotype was observed a few times. V usage is TRBV12-3 or TRBV12-4 and J usage is TRBJ1-5; D gene ambiguous. The CDR3 covers 13 residues. V dropped 3 bases and J dropped 5 bases, with 8 bases sitting between them. The CDR3 reads CASSFLPDQPQHF. In DNA, the CDR3 is TGTGCCAGCAGTTTTTTGCCAGATCAGCCCCAGCATTTT.

This clonotype was detected ten times or more. The chain recombines TRBV4-1 with TRBJ1-5; 8 nucleotides agree with TRBD1. From germline, CDR1 is MGHRA and CDR2 YSYEKL. V lost 3 bases to trimming and J lost 2 bases; unmatched junction nucleotides: 3. The CDR3 covers 15 residues. CDR3 residues: CASSHDRGGNQPQHF. CDR3 in DNA: TGCGCCAGCAGCCACGACAGGGGTGGCAATCAGCCCCAGCATTTT.

This clonotype was recorded many times. The chain couples TRBV6-5 to TRBJ1-3, with TRBD1 identical over 7 bases. The ends lost 0 bases at V and 0 bases at J; junction bases unmatched: 2. Per germline, CDR1 MNHEY and CDR2 SVGAGI. The CDR3 consists of 16 residues. The CDR3 nucleotides are TGTGCCAGCAGTTACTCCCGGACAGGCTCTGGAAACACCATATATTTT. Protein product: CASSYSRTGSGNTIYF.

This clonotype came up a few times. Given a much more abundant clone one base away, this may be a read error. J is TRBJ2-7 and V is TRBV20-1, with TRBD1 identical over 10 bases. The CDR3 runs to 15 residues. Germline V gene lookup returns CDR1 DFQATT and CDR2 SNEGSKA (reference sequence). CDR3 loop: CGARDIAGQGPLQYF. CDR3 in DNA: TGCGGTGCTAGAGATATCGCGGGACAGGGGCCATTGCAGTACTTC.